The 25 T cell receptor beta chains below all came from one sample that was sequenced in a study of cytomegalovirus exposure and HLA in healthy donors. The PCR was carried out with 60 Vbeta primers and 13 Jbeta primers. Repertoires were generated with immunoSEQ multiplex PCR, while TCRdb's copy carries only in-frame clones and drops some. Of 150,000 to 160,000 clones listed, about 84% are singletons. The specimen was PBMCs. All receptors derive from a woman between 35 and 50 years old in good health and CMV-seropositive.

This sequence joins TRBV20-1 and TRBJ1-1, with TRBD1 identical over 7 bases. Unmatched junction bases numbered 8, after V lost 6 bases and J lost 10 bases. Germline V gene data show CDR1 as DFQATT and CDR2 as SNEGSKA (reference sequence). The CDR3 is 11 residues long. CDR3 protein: CSARQGIVAFF. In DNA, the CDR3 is TGCAGTGCACGACAGGGAATAGTAGCTTTCTTT.

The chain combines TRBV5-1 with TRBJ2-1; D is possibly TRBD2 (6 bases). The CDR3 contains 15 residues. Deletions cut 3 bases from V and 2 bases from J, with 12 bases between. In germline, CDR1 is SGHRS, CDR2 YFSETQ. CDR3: CASSSGLSTYNEQFF. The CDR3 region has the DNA TGCGCCAGCAGCTCGGGACTCTCAACCTACAATGAGCAGTTCTTC.

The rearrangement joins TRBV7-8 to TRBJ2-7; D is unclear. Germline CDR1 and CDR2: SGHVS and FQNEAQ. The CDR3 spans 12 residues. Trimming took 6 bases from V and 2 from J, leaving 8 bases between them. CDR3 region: CASSLSTYEQYF. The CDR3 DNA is TGTGCCAGCAGTCTTTCTACCTACGAGCAGTACTTC.

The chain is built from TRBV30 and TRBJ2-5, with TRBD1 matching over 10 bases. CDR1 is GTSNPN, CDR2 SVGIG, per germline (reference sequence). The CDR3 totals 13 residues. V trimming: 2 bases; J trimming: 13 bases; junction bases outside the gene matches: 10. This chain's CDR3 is CAWSFTTGGFPYF. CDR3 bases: TGTGCCTGGAGTTTTACGACAGGGGGCTTCCCGTACTTC.

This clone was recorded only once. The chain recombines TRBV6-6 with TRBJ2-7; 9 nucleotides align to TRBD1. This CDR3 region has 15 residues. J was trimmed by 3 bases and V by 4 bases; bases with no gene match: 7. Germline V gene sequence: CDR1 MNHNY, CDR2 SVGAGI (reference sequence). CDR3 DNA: TGTGCCAGCAGTTCTCCGGGACAGGGTTACTACGAGCAGTACTTC. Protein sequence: CASSSPGQGYYEQYF.

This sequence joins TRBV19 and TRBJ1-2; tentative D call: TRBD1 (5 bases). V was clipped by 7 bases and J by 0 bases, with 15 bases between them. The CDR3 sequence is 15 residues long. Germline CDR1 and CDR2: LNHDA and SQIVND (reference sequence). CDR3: CASTDLQVPNYGYTF. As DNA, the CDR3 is TGTGCCAGTACGGACCTACAGGTTCCTAACTATGGCTACACCTTC.

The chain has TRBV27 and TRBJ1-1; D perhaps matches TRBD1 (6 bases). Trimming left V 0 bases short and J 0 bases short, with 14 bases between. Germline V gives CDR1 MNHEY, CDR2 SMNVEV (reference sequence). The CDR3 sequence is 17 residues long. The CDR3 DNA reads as TGTGCCAGCAGTTTATCACGGCGGGGGCTATTGAACACTGAAGCTTTCTTT. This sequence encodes CASSLSRRGLLNTEAFF.

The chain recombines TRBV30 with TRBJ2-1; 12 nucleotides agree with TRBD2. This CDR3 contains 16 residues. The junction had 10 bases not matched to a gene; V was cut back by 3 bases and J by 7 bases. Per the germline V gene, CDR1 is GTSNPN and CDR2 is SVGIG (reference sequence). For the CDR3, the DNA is TGTGCCTGGAGCCTGGGACTAGCGGGTGGGGGGAATGAGCAGTTCTTC. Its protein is CAWSLGLAGGGNEQFF. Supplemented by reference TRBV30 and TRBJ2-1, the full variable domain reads SQTIHQWPATLVQPVGSPLSLECTVEGTSNPNLYWYRQAAGRGLQLLFYSVGIGQISSEVPQNLSASRPQDRQFILSSKKLLLSDSGFYLCAWSLGLAGGGNEQFFGPGTRLTVL.

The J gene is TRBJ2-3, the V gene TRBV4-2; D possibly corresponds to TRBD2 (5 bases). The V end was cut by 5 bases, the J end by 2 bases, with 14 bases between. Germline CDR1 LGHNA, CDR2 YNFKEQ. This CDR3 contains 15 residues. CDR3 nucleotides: TGTGCCAGCAGCTTCAGCTGGGAGTACACAGATACGCAGTATTTT. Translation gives CASSFSWEYTDTQYF.

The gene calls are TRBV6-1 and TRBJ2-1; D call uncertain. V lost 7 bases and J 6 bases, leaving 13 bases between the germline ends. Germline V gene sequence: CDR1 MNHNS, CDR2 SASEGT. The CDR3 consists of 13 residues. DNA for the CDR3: TGTGCCAGCACTGGGCCTCGGATCAATGAGCAGTTCTTC. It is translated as CASTGPRINEQFF.

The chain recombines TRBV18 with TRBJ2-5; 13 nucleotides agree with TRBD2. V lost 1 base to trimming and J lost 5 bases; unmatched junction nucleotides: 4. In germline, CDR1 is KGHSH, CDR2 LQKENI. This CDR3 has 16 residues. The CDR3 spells CASSPQWTSGSETQYF. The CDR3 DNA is TGTGCCAGCTCACCACAATGGACTAGCGGGAGCGAGACCCAGTACTTC.

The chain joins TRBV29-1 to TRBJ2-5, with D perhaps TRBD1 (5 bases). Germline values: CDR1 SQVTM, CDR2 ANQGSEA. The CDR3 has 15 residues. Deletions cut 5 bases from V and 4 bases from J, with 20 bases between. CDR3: CSVSKGNTPGETQYF. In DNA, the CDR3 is TGCAGCGTTTCCAAGGGGAATACCCCTGGAGAGACCCAGTACTTC.

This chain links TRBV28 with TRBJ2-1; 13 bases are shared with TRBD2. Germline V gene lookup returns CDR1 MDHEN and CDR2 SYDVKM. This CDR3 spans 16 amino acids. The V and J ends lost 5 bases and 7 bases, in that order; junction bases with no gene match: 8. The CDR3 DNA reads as TGTGCCAGCAGTACCCCACCGGGACTAGCGGGAAATGAGCAGTTCTTC. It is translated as CASSTPPGLAGNEQFF.

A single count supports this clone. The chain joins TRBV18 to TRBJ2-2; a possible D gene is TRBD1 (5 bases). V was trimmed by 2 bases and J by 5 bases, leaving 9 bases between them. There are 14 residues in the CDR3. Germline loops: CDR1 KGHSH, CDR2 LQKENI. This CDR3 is CASSPSGKTGELFF. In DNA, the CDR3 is TGTGCCAGCTCACCATCAGGGAAGACCGGGGAGCTGTTTTTT.

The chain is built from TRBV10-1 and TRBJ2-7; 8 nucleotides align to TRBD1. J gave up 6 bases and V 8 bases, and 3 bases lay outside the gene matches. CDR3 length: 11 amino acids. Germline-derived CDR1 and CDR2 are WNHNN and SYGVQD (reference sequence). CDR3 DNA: TGCGCCAGCTCCACAGGGGGCGAGCAGTACTTC. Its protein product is CASSTGGEQYF.

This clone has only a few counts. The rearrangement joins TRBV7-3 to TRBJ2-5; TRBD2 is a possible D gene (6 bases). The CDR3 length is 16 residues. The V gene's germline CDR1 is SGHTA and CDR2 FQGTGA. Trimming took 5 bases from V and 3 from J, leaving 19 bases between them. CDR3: CASSEYGRTIKETQYF. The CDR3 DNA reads TGTGCCAGCAGCGAATACGGACGGACTATAAAAGAGACCCAGTACTTC.

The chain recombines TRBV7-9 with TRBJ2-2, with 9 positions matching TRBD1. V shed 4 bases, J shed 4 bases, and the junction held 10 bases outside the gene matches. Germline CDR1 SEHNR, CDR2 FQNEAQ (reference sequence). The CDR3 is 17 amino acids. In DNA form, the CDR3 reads TGTGCCAGCAGCTCACCATCCGGGACAGGGCGCACCGGGGAGCTGTTTTTT. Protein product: CASSSPSGTGRTGELFF.

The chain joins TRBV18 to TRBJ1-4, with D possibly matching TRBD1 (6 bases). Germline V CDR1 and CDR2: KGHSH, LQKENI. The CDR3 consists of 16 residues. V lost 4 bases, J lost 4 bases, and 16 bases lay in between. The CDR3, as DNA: TGTGCCAGCTCACAACTAGGACAGATCATTAATGAAAAACTGTTTTTT. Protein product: CASSQLGQIINEKLFF.

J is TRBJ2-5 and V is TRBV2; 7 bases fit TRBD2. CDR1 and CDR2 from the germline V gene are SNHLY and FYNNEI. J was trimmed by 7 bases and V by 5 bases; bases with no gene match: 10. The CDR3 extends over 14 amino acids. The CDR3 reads CASSNLAATTTQYF. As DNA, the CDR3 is TGTGCCAGCAGTAACCTAGCGGCCACCACGACCCAGTACTTC. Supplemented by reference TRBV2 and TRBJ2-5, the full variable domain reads EPEVTQTPSHQVTQMGQEVILRCVPISNHLYFYWYRQILGQKVEFLVSFYNNEISEKSEIFDDQFSVERPDGSNFTLKIRSTKLEDSAMYFCASSNLAATTTQYFGPGTRLLVL.

The CDR3 region is CASSLGGLAGGETQYF. The CDR3 bases are TGTGCCAGCAGCTTAGGTGGACTAGCGGGAGGAGAGACCCAGTACTTC. The chain couples TRBV7-2 to TRBJ2-5; 14 nucleotides match TRBD2. Germline CDR1 is SGHTA and CDR2 is FQGNSA. The ends lost 1 base at V and 4 bases at J; junction bases unmatched: 2. This CDR3 contains 16 residues.

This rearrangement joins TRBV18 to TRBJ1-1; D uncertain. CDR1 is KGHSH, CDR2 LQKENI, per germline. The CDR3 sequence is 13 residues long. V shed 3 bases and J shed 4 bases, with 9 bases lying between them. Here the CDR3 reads CASSPRDFTEAFF. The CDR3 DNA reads TGTGCCAGCTCACCGAGAGACTTCACTGAAGCTTTCTTT.

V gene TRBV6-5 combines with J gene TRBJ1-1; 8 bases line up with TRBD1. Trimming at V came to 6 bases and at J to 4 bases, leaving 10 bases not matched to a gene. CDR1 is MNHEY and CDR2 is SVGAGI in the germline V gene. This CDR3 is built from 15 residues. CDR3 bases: TGTGCCAGCAGAACTCCTGGACAGGGAAGCACTGAAGCTTTCTTT. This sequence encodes CASRTPGQGSTEAFF.

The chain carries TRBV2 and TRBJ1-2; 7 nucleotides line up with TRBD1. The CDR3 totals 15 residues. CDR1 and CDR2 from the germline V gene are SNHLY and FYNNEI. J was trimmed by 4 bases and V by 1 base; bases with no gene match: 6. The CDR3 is CASSEGGTAAYGYTF. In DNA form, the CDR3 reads TGTGCCAGCAGTGAAGGGGGGACAGCTGCCTATGGCTACACCTTC. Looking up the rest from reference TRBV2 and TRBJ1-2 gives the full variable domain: EPEVTQTPSHQVTQMGQEVILRCVPISNHLYFYWYRQILGQKVEFLVSFYNNEISEKSEIFDDQFSVERPDGSNFTLKIRSTKLEDSAMYFCASSEGGTAAYGYTFGSGTRLTVV.

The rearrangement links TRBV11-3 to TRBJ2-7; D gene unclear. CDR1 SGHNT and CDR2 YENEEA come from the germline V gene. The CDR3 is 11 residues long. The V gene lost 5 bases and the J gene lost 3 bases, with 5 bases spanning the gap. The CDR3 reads CASSHGYEQYF. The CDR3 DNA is TGTGCCAGCAGCCACGGCTACGAGCAGTACTTC. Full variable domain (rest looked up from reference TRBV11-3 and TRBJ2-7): EAGVVQSPRYKIIEKKQPVAFWCNPISGHNTLYWYLQNLGQGPELLIRYENEEAVDDSQLPKDRFSAERLKGVDSTLKIQPAELGDSAVYLCASSHGYEQYFGPGTRLTVT.

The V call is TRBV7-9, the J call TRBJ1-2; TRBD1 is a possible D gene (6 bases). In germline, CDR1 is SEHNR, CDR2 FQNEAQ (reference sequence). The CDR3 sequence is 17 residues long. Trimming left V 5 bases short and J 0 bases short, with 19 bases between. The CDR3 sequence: CASSLTGNEGPNYGYTF. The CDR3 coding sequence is TGTGCCAGCAGCCTTACAGGGAACGAGGGGCCTAACTATGGCTACACCTTC.